This T cell receptor (beta chain) stems from a study of shared clonotypes between healthy human individuals. Study-level information: A couple of women and three men aged 18 to 49 served as donors. Each donor contributed plates that comprised three CD4 naive, three CD4 memory, two CD8 naive and one CD8 memory.

Data came from immunoSEQ multiplex PCR; TCRdb stores just in-frame clones and leaves some out. The repertoire has hundreds of thousands of clones, roughly 70% of them found once; the top ten carry roughly 1.7%. CDR1 is MGHRA, CDR2 YSYEKL, per germline. The CDR3 runs to 18 residues. Germline trimming cut 0 bases from V and 4 bases from J; bases unmatched to any gene: 15. The V and J genes are TRBV4-1 and TRBJ2-7; 7 bases map to TRBD2. The sequencing sample was made of memory CD4+ T cells sorted from blood. Subset denoted: CD45RA-negative fraction. The clonotype was recovered from a woman aged 30 to 39 in good health. The CDR3 DNA follows: TGCGCCAGCAGCCAAGACGAGAGCGGAAAAGCGGGAAAATACGAGCAGTACTTC. Its translation: CASSQDESGKAGKYEQYF.